Sequencing of this T cell receptor (beta chain) was carried out in a study of cytomegalovirus exposure and HLA in healthy donors. Study-level findings and limits: Rare TCR sequences dominated, though some public TCRs recurred in many donors. Association of a missense DCLRE1C variant with TCR beta V- and J-gene trimming was reported in a later analysis. Productive rates of about 87% or about 30% were seen for most TCR beta V segments in an earlier analysis. Sequencing likely produced, as an artifact, a cluster of highly shared sequence variants.

The CDR3 is made up of 15 amino acids. Germline-derived CDR1 and CDR2 are SGHRS and YFSETQ. V was pared by 3 bases and J by 1 base, with 11 bases between. PCR used 60 Vbeta primers and 13 Jbeta primers. TCRdb's copy holds only in-frame clones and misses some; the assay was immunoSEQ multiplex PCR. The table has about 190,000 clones, 75% to 85% seen once; the top ten hold around 2%. As regards this clone: What it binds is not known.

The chain recombines TRBV5-1 with TRBJ1-3, with D possibly being TRBD1 (6 bases). The sequence derives from a woman between 18 and 29 years old in good health and CMV-seropositive. Sequenced: PBMCs. CDR3 sequence: CASSSGRGSGNTIYF. CDR3 DNA: TGCGCCAGCAGCTCGGGCAGGGGATCTGGAAACACCATATATTTT.